Listed below are T cell receptor beta chains from one sample, sequenced in a study of blood T cell repertoires in COVID-19. Sequencing used immunoSEQ multiplex PCR; TCRdb keeps in-frame clones, though not all of them. Altogether about 120,000 clones are present, 90% being singletons, with the ten largest covering 3.8%. The sample taken for sequencing was peripheral blood. The receptors were sampled from an older woman with COVID-19, enrolled during active disease. Both conserved end residues are part of each CDR3. The D gene is left open where the match is weak. Expanded clones are given a class, and other clones once, few, many or no size at all.

D: -; V: TRBV6-2/TRBV6-3; J: TRBJ1-1; length: 13; size: -; CDR3: CASSYWGGTEAFF; DNA: TGTGCCAGCAGTTACTGGGGGGGCACTGAAGCTTTCTTT
D: TRBD1; V: TRBV25-1; J: TRBJ2-5; length: 15; size: -; CDR3: CASSESGQGKETQYF; DNA: TGTGCCAGCAGTGAATCAGGACAGGGGAAGGAGACCCAGTACTTC
D: -; V: TRBV6-1; J: TRBJ1-5; length: 14; size: once; CDR3: CASSEMGRYQPQHF; DNA: TGTGCCAGCAGTGAGATGGGGAGGTATCAGCCCCAGCATTTT
D: TRBD1; V: TRBV6-5; J: TRBJ1-2; length: 13; size: -; CDR3: CASRTSTGVGYTF; DNA: TGTGCCAGCAGGACATCGACAGGGGTGGGCTACACCTTC
D: -; V: TRBV5-1; J: TRBJ1-2; length: 14; size: -; CDR3: CASSFQGRRYGYTF; DNA: TGCGCCAGCAGCTTCCAAGGACGGAGGTATGGCTACACCTTC
D: TRBD2; V: TRBV3-1/TRBV3-2; J: TRBJ2-1; length: 16; size: -; CDR3: CASSQVGGGTYNEQFF; DNA: TGTGCCAGCAGCCAAGTGGGCGGGGGGACATACAATGAGCAGTTCTTC
D: -; V: TRBV27; J: TRBJ2-3; length: 13; size: once; CDR3: CASSRQGTDTQYF; DNA: TGTGCCAGCAGCCGCCAGGGGACAGATACGCAGTATTTT
D: -; V: TRBV20-1; J: TRBJ1-2; length: 12; size: -; CDR3: CSASKAGRGYTF; DNA: TGCAGTGCTAGTAAGGCGGGGAGAGGCTACACCTTC
D: -; V: TRBV2; J: TRBJ2-4; length: 15; size: -; CDR3: CASSRTTIAKNIQYF; DNA: TGTGCCAGCAGTCGGACAACCATAGCCAAAAACATTCAGTACTTC
D: -; V: TRBV7-2; J: TRBJ1-2; length: 14; size: -; CDR3: CASSLDQGSLGYTF; DNA: TGTGCCAGCAGCTTAGATCAGGGGTCGCTGGGCTACACCTTC
D: -; V: TRBV25-1; J: TRBJ1-4; length: 15; size: -; CDR3: CASSGAGGWSEKLFF; DNA: TGTGCCAGCAGTGGGGCCGGGGGGTGGTCTGAAAAACTGTTTTTT
D: -; V: TRBV5-1; J: TRBJ1-2; length: 16; size: -; CDR3: CASSPGSGDGSYGYTF; DNA: TGCGCCAGCAGCCCTGGGAGCGGGGACGGTAGCTATGGCTACACCTTC
D: TRBD1; V: TRBV10-3; J: TRBJ1-2; length: 14; size: -; CDR3: CAISPGTGDYGYTF; DNA: TGTGCCATCAGCCCCGGGACAGGGGACTATGGCTACACCTTC
D: -; V: TRBV18; J: TRBJ2-2; length: 14; size: -; CDR3: CASSVGVNTGELFF; DNA: TGTGCCAGCTCAGTCGGGGTGAACACCGGGGAGCTGTTTTTT
D: TRBD1; V: TRBV15; J: TRBJ2-7; length: 17; size: -; CDR3: CATSRVPGQGLSYEQYF; DNA: TGTGCCACCAGCAGGGTTCCGGGACAGGGCCTATCCTACGAGCAGTACTTC
D: -; V: TRBV9; J: TRBJ2-3; length: 17; size: -; CDR3: CASSVRGGIYSTDTQYF; DNA: TGTGCCAGCAGCGTACGGGGCGGGATTTATAGCACAGATACGCAGTATTTT
D: -; V: TRBV5-1; J: TRBJ1-1; length: 14; size: few; CDR3: CASSLGGMNTEAFF; DNA: TGCGCCAGCAGCTTGGGGGGCATGAACACTGAAGCTTTCTTT
D: TRBD1; V: TRBV19; J: TRBJ1-1; length: 16; size: -; CDR3: CASSAAGQLPNTEAFF; DNA: TGTGCCAGTAGTGCCGCGGGACAGCTTCCGAACACTGAAGCTTTCTTT
D: TRBD1; V: TRBV5-8; J: TRBJ1-5; length: 14; size: few; CDR3: CASMRRDRAWPQHF; DNA: TGTGCCAGTATGCGCCGGGACAGGGCCTGGCCCCAGCATTTT
D: -; V: TRBV7-3; J: TRBJ2-1; length: 16; size: -; CDR3: CASSLGGPSSYNEQFF; DNA: TGTGCCAGCAGCTTAGGCGGGCCGAGCTCCTACAATGAGCAGTTCTTC
D: -; V: TRBV12-3/TRBV12-4; J: TRBJ1-1; length: 13; size: -; CDR3: CASSLTPNTEAFF; DNA: TGTGCCAGCAGCCTTACACCGAACACTGAAGCTTTCTTT
D: -; V: TRBV4-2; J: TRBJ1-6; length: 12; size: -; CDR3: CASSHENSPLHF; DNA: TGTGCCAGCAGCCACGAGAATTCACCCCTCCACTTT
D: -; V: TRBV2; J: TRBJ2-1; length: 15; size: -; CDR3: CASTQRVYKYNEQFF; DNA: TGTGCCAGCACCCAGCGGGTCTACAAATACAATGAGCAGTTCTTC
D: TRBD1; V: TRBV10-3; J: TRBJ1-1; length: 15; size: -; CDR3: CAISDPGQVNTEAFF; DNA: TGTGCCATCAGCGACCCGGGACAGGTGAACACTGAAGCTTTCTTT
D: TRBD1; V: TRBV18; J: TRBJ1-1; length: 14; size: -; CDR3: CASSEQGRNTEAFF; DNA: TGTGCCAGCTCAGAACAGGGGCGGAACACTGAAGCTTTCTTT
D: -; V: TRBV15; J: TRBJ1-4; length: 13; size: -; CDR3: CATSSPTGEKLFF; DNA: TGTGCCACCAGCAGCCCCACAGGGGAAAAACTGTTTTTT